This T cell receptor beta chain was sequenced in a study of regulatory T cells in long-lasting Graves disease. For the study at large: Graves' patients (newly diagnosed) had been on antithyroid drugs under 3 months.

CDR3 regions were amplified by Arm-PCR using iRepertoire HTBI primers to build TCR beta libraries. In TCRdb, the multiplex PCR reads were re-called with MiXCR into one record per CDR3 protein. The sample includes hundreds of thousands of distinct CDR3 sequences, about 12% of them seen just once. Time point noted: newly diagnosed GD, antithyroid drugs for less than 3 months. Preparation of the TCR library used RNA extracted from PBMCs. This clonotype was recorded many times. These same data were also listed under a study on T cells in Graves' hyperthyroidism and ophthalmopathy.

This receptor was taken from a woman younger than 45 with Graves disease. Here the sequenced sample was peripheral blood mononuclear cells (PBMCs), taken at new diagnosis, from a patient treated with antithyroid drugs.

This CDR3 reads CASSLRGPLSGANVLTF. The CDR3 DNA reads TGTGCCAGCAGCTTAAGAGGACCGCTCTCTGGGGCCAACGTCCTGACTTTC. The chain carries TRBV7-2 and TRBJ2-6; D gene uncertain. Deletions cut 2 bases from V and 0 bases from J, with 11 bases between. The CDR3 length is 17 residues. Per germline, CDR1 SGHTA and CDR2 FQGNSA.